Listed here are 9 T cell receptor beta chains from one sample, sequenced in a study of technical replicates of blood from a handful of donors. Produced via immunoSEQ multiplex PCR; TCRdb's table is partial and in-frame only. Of about 44,000 clones listed, 96% are singletons. The material sequenced was T cells isolated from PBMCs. The receptors come from a human donor in good health.

V gene TRBV5-4 combines with J gene TRBJ1-5; 10 bases are shared with TRBD1. Germline V gene data show CDR1 as SGHNT and CDR2 as YYREEE (reference sequence). This CDR3 is 15 amino acids long. J was trimmed by 1 base and V by 4 bases; bases with no gene match: 2. The CDR3 DNA sequence: TGTGCCAGCAGCAGGGACAGGGGAAGCAATCAGCCCCAGCATTTT. This translates into CASSRDRGSNQPQHF. Full variable domain (remainder filled in from reference TRBV5-4 and TRBJ1-5): ETGVTQSPTHLIKTRGQQVTLRCSSQSGHNTVSWYQQALGQGPQFIFQYYREEENGRGNFPPRFSGLQFPNYSSELNVNALELDDSALYLCASSRDRGSNQPQHFGDGTRLSIL.

The genes are TRBV28 and TRBJ2-6, with TRBD2 as a possible D gene (5 bases). The CDR3 length is 17 residues. The V end was cut by 5 bases, the J end by 0 bases, with 14 bases between. Germline V gene lookup returns CDR1 MDHEN and CDR2 SYDVKM. CDR3 residues: CASSPFEGFSGANVLTF. CDR3 nucleotide sequence: TGTGCCAGCAGTCCCTTCGAGGGCTTCTCTGGGGCCAACGTCCTGACTTTC.

The chain has TRBV5-1 and TRBJ2-1, with 10 nucleotides matching TRBD2. V gave up 4 bases and J gave up 7 bases; unmatched junction bases: 5. Per germline, CDR1 SGHRS and CDR2 YFSETQ. This CDR3 comprises 14 residues. CDR3 sequence (DNA): TGCGCCAGCAGCACTAGCGGGATTATAAATGAGCAGTTCTTC. Amino acids: CASSTSGIINEQFF.

The chain carries TRBV7-8 and TRBJ2-7; unclear D gene. V lost 5 bases, J lost 4 bases, and 15 bases lay in between. This CDR3 has 14 residues. Germline V gives CDR1 SGHVS, CDR2 FQNEAQ. The CDR3 loop reads CASSTPTVWYEQYF. CDR3 sequence (DNA): TGTGCCAGCAGCACTCCTACAGTATGGTACGAGCAGTACTTC.

V usage is TRBV6-1 and J usage is TRBJ2-7; TRBD2 is a possible D gene (5 bases). CDR3 length: 11 residues. Per the germline V gene, CDR1 is MNHNS and CDR2 is SASEGT. Between the trimmed V and J ends, which lost 11 bases and 6 bases, there was a span of 14 bases. The CDR3 DNA is TGTGCCGGAGGTCGGTCAGCCGAGCAGTACTTC. This translates into CAGGRSAEQYF.

The rearrangement uses TRBV4-3 and TRBJ2-1; tentative D call: TRBD2 (5 bases). Trimming shortened V by 1 base and J by 5 bases, and 12 bases separated the two germline ends. The CDR3 spans 15 residues. Germline loops: CDR1 LGHNA, CDR2 YSLEER. The CDR3, as DNA: TGCGCCAGCAGCCAAGCCCGGGGTTATGACAATGAGCAGTTCTTC. It is translated as CASSQARGYDNEQFF.

J is TRBJ2-7 and V is TRBV11-2; TRBD1 aligns across 9 bases. With 4 bases clipped from V and 3 bases from J, the junction kept 10 bases outside the gene matches. Germline V gives CDR1 SGHAT, CDR2 FQNNGV. The CDR3 sequence is 16 residues long. The CDR3 nucleotides read TGTGCCAGCAGCTCCTACAGGGGGCCGCGGTACTACGAGCAGTACTTC. This sequence encodes CASSSYRGPRYYEQYF.

V usage is TRBV28 and J usage is TRBJ1-5; tentatively, D is TRBD1 (6 bases). The germline gives CDR1 MDHEN, CDR2 SYDVKM. CDR3 length: 14 amino acids. V was shortened by 6 bases and J by 5 bases, with 14 bases between the two germline ends. For the CDR3, the DNA is TGTGCCAGCAGATCCACAGGGTCGGATCAGCCCCAGCATTTT. Translation gives CASRSTGSDQPQHF.

V is TRBV21-1 and J is TRBJ1-4; TRBD1, the table's D call, was not compared with the DNA. TRBV21-1 is assigned pseudogene status. The CDR3 extends over 14 amino acids. Here the CDR3 DNA reads TGTGCCAGCAGCGGGACGGTAGGGGGTGAAAAACTGTTTTTT. Its protein is CASSGTVGGEKLFF.